The 14 T cell receptor beta chains reported below all come from one sample, sequenced in a study of blood T cell repertoires in COVID-19. Method: immunoSEQ multiplex PCR; TCRdb's copy keeps in-frame clones and lacks some. The table has about 260,000 clones, 86% seen once; the top ten hold approximately 2%. The sequenced sample was peripheral blood. These TCRs come from a man younger than 40 with active or convalescent COVID-19.

CDR3 nucleotide sequence: TGTGCCAGCAGCCAAGATGGGGCTTATACTGAAGCTTTCTTT. Its protein is CASSQDGAYTEAFF. The chain has TRBV3-1 (or the pseudogene TRBV3-2) and TRBJ1-1; TRBD1 might be the D (5 bases). The CDR3 has 14 amino acids. The V gene's germline CDR1 is LGHDT and CDR2 YNNKEL (reference sequence). Trimming pared 0 bases from V and 5 bases from J, leaving 10 bases between.

The chain uses TRBV2 and TRBJ2-5, with TRBD2 matching over 14 bases. The CDR3 loop spans 14 amino acids. V shed 9 bases, J shed 4 bases, and the junction held 4 bases outside the gene matches. Germline CDR1 and CDR2: SNHLY and FYNNEI. This CDR3 reads CARSGTSGGETQYF. CDR3 nucleotide sequence: TGTGCCAGATCCGGGACTAGCGGGGGAGAGACCCAGTACTTC.

A single count supports this clone. The chain carries TRBV5-6 and TRBJ1-5; perhaps TRBD1 as D (5 bases). CDR3 length equals 15 residues. Germline CDR1 is SGHDT and CDR2 is YYEEEE. V shed 0 bases and J shed 0 bases, with 7 bases lying between them. In nucleotides, the CDR3 is TGTGCCAGCAGCTTGGCGGGGGGTAGCAATCAGCCCCAGCATTTT. Its protein product is CASSLAGGSNQPQHF.

The rearrangement joins TRBV19 to TRBJ1-1, with D possibly TRBD1 on 5 matching bases. The germline V gene has CDR1 LNHDA and CDR2 SQIVND (reference sequence). V was shortened by 6 bases and J by 2 bases, with 22 bases between the two germline ends. The CDR3 is made up of 17 amino acids. The CDR3 nucleotides read TGTGCCAGTAGCTTTGGGTTGGGGATCGGGGGTAACACTGAAGCTTTCTTT. This sequence encodes CASSFGLGIGGNTEAFF.

This chain connects TRBV19 to TRBJ1-6, with 8 bases matching TRBD1. The CDR3 is made up of 15 amino acids. Germline trimming cut 7 bases from V and 7 bases from J; bases unmatched to any gene: 9. CDR1 LNHDA and CDR2 SQIVND come from the germline V gene (reference sequence). As DNA, the CDR3 is TGTGCCAGTAATTCAGGGACAGGCTGGAATTCACCCCTCCACTTT. Its protein is CASNSGTGWNSPLHF.

There are a few counts of this clone. The chain uses TRBV5-6 and TRBJ1-4; D may be TRBD1 (6 bases). This CDR3 comprises 14 residues. CDR1 is SGHDT and CDR2 is YYEEEE in the germline V gene. The germline V and J ends were trimmed by 1 base and 8 bases, with 12 bases remaining between them. The CDR3 protein is CASSLRGLDEKLFF. The CDR3 nucleotides are TGTGCCAGCAGCTTGAGGGGGTTGGACGAAAAACTGTTTTTT. The full variable domain, completed using reference TRBV5-6 and TRBJ1-4, is DAGVTQSPTHLIKTRGQQVTLRCSPKSGHDTVSWYQQALGQGPQFIFQYYEEEERQRGNFPDRFSGHQFPNYSSELNVNALLLGDSALYLCASSLRGLDEKLFFGSGTQLSVL.

The V and J genes are TRBV12-5 and TRBJ2-1; 10 bases map to TRBD1. Germline CDR1 reads LGHNT; CDR2 reads FRNRAP. The trim removed 6 bases at V and 7 bases at J, leaving 9 bases unmatched. This CDR3 has 15 amino acids. As DNA, the CDR3 is TGTGCTAGTGGGGACCAGGACAGGGGGTCAAATGAGCAGTTCTTC. Amino acids: CASGDQDRGSNEQFF.

On this clone itself: Within the sample, other DNA sequences also encode this same CDR3. This chain uses TRBV5-1 with TRBJ1-1; unclear D gene. Germline V gives CDR1 SGHRS, CDR2 YFSETQ. The CDR3 consists of 13 residues. V was shortened by 3 bases and J by 0 bases, with 6 bases between the two germline ends. Here the CDR3 DNA reads TGCGCCAGCAGCTCCCAGATGAACACTGAAGCTTTCTTT. It is translated as CASSSQMNTEAFF.

About this clone: Other DNA sequences in the same sample also yield this CDR3. The gene calls are TRBV18 and TRBJ2-5; perhaps TRBD1 as D (7 bases). CDR3 size: 13 residues. CDR1 is KGHSH, CDR2 LQKENI, per germline. The V gene lost 3 bases and the J gene lost 4 bases, with 9 bases spanning the gap. The CDR3 region is CASSPQGGETQYF. The DNA of the CDR3 is TGTGCCAGCTCACCCCAGGGGGGAGAGACCCAGTACTTC.

The rearrangement links TRBV9 to TRBJ1-2; 8 positions match TRBD1. There are 15 residues in the CDR3. Germline V gives CDR1 SGDLS, CDR2 YYNGEE. Unmatched junction bases numbered 7, after V lost 4 bases and J lost 2 bases. The CDR3 DNA follows: TGTGCCAGCAGCCCATCGACAGGGGCGAACTATGGCTACACCTTC. Its translation is CASSPSTGANYGYTF.

The V and J genes are TRBV7-2 and TRBJ2-5, with 7 bases identical to TRBD2. The junction had 4 bases not matched to a gene; V was cut back by 1 base and J by 2 bases. This CDR3 comprises 15 residues. Germline CDR1 and CDR2: SGHTA and FQGNSA. CDR3 DNA: TGTGCCAGCAGCTTAGAGCGGGGACTGCAAGAGACCCAGTACTTC. It is translated as CASSLERGLQETQYF.

This clone was counted between two and nine times. The chain has TRBV5-4 and TRBJ1-2, with D possibly matching TRBD1 (5 bases). This CDR3 has 14 amino acids. Trimming stripped 5 bases from V and 4 bases from J, with 15 bases between. Germline loops: CDR1 SGHNT, CDR2 YYREEE (reference sequence). Here the CDR3 reads CASRSGGVTYGYTF. The CDR3 DNA sequence: TGTGCCAGCAGATCCGGGGGGGTTACCTATGGCTACACCTTC.

The J gene is TRBJ1-5, the V gene TRBV15; TRBD1 matches at 7 bases. The germline CDR1 and CDR2 sequences are LNHNV and YYDKDF (reference sequence). With V trimmed by 1 base and J by 5 bases, 5 bases remained unmatched. This CDR3 is 15 amino acids long. CDR3 loop: CATSRGPGQDQPQHF. The CDR3, as DNA: TGTGCCACCAGCAGAGGCCCCGGACAGGATCAGCCCCAGCATTTT. Supplemented by reference TRBV15 and TRBJ1-5, the full variable domain reads DAMVIQNPRYQVTQFGKPVTLSCSQTLNHNVMYWYQQKSSQAPKLLFHYYDKDFNNEADTPDNFQSRRPNTSFCFLDIRSPGLGDTAMYLCATSRGPGQDQPQHFGDGTRLSIL.

V is TRBV6-5 and J is TRBJ2-5; 10 bases are a match to TRBD2. The CDR3 has 14 residues. V dropped 11 bases and J dropped 4; count of bases not matched to a gene: 10. From germline, CDR1 is MNHEY and CDR2 SVGAGI. DNA for the CDR3: TGTGCCGGAGGTGTAGCGGGGGGCCTAGAGACCCAGTACTTC. As protein: CAGGVAGGLETQYF.